This TCR beta chain was observed in a study of a mutant IDH1 vaccine in newly diagnosed glioma (dated by TCRdb to 2020 to 2022). Some background on the complete study: Across visits V03 through V10, patients got a total of eight vaccinations, given in weeks 1, 3, 5, 7, 11, 15, 19 and 23. In the chemotherapy-containing groups, vaccination started alongside temozolomide cycles, whereas in patients who had radiotherapy alone it started 4-6 weeks after radiotherapy. Of the 25 to 35 patients who were treated, around 62% were male and approximately 38% were female, and the mean age was approximately 40 years. Before enrollment, patients had received standard therapy of radiotherapy alone, temozolomide alone, or radiochemotherapy with temozolomide; most received the combination. Peripheral blood was collected at six visits: V03 (baseline), V05, V07, V10, V12 and V13. Longitudinal TCRB deep sequencing was performed for fewer than 30 treated patients wherever samples were available for exploratory analyses.

Library creation used the immunoSEQ multiplex PCR assay. Rearranged TCR beta chain sequences were amplified with the hsTCRB Kit following the manufacturer's protocol. Sequencing of TCRB libraries was carried out on an Illumina MiSeq. The paper's data handling went like this. Demultiplexing, trimming and gene mapping were performed with the kit vendor's proprietary platform. The source is immuneACCESS, and TCRdb retained only in-frame sequences with V and J called. Part of the clones is not carried over; for the studies checked, unresolved V genes explain less than half of this, and the remainder is unexplained. The V and J calls and clone size are taken from that table; D and trimming were inferred from the DNA. This sample lists some 60,000 clones; 87% were detected once. Roughly 1.5% of the sample lies in the top ten. This clone showed up just a few times. Its antigen specificity is not known. No much larger clone exists at a distance of one base, and base qualities are not known.

V lost 3 bases and J lost 5 bases; the stretch between them is 19 bases long. From the germline V gene, CDR1 is LGHNA and CDR2 is YNFKEQ. Including cysteine and phenylalanine, the CDR3 has 16 amino acids. Here the CDR3 DNA is all that survives: 48 bases in frame from base 1. The meaning of the sample's time point label: week 23, last vaccination. Each vaccine dose, consisting of 300 ug of a 20-mer mutant IDH1 peptide in Montanide, was administered subcutaneously with topical imiquimod. Donors had newly diagnosed WHO grade 3 or 4 IDH1-mutant astrocytomas with loss of nuclear ATRX. The samples were drawn from NOA16, a multicentre, single-arm, open-label phase I trial in Germany that tested a mutant IDH1 peptide vaccine in humans for the first time. The DNeasy Blood and Tissue Kit was used to extract genomic DNA from EDTA blood for TCRB sequencing. Here is what the overall study found, with its caveats: Vaccine-induced immune responses across multiple MHC alleles were detected in approximately 94% of patients. Selection of PBMC samples for TCRB deep sequencing was based on availability. The authors stated that sample limitations prevented analyses of patient blood samples from being reproduced. Pseudoprogression seemed to be unrelated to changes in the top peripheral T cell clonotypes found by TCRB sequencing.

The TCR originated in a man aged 40-49 years with glioma. The starting material was PBMCs, obtained from a glioma patient whose treatment included an IDH1 peptide vaccine. The chain employs TRBV4-2 and TRBJ2-5; the D element might be TRBD1 or TRBD2, as each aligns at 7 bases. The DNA is TGTGCCAGCAGCCAGGGAGGGGGCCGATCGAGGGAGACCCAGTACTTC. Protein translation: CASSQGGGRSRETQYF.